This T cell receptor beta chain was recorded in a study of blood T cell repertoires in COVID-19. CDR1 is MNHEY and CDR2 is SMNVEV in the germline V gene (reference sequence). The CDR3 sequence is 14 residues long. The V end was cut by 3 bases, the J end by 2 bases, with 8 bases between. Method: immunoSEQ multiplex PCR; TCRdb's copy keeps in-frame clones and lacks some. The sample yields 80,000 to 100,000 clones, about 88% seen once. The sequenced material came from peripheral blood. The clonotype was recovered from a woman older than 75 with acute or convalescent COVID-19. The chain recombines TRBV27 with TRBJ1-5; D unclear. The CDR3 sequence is CASSLERGNQPQHF. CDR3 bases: TGTGCCAGCAGTTTGGAACGGGGCAATCAGCCCCAGCATTTT.